Below are 21 T cell receptor beta chains sequenced from a single sample in a study of T cells in Graves' hyperthyroidism and ophthalmopathy. Authors of the study amplified TCR beta CDR3 regions from RNA transcripts. When the TCR CDR3 underwent first-round RT-PCR, the HTBI primer set was used. TCRdb used MiXCR to reprocess the multiplex PCR reads, holding one entry per CDR3 protein. The sample has about 700,000 distinct CDR3 sequences; approximately 14% are singletons. Sequencing was done on a sample of blood. These receptors were obtained from a young woman with Graves' hyperthyroidism.

This clonotype was seen more than once but under ten times. V gene TRBV3-1 combines with J gene TRBJ2-6; D unclear. The germline gives CDR1 LGHDT, CDR2 YNNKEL (reference sequence). Deletions cut 2 bases from V and 1 base from J, with 6 bases between. The CDR3 covers 15 residues. CDR3 amino acids: CASSQTRSGANVLTF. Written as DNA, the CDR3 is TGTGCCAGCAGCCAAACAAGGTCTGGGGCCAACGTCCTGACTTTC.

In this sample, this clonotype turned up a few times. This chain uses TRBV5-5 with TRBJ2-7, with 7 bases lining up with TRBD2. There are 14 residues in the CDR3. Germline V gives CDR1 SGHKS, CDR2 YYEKEE (reference sequence). J lost 4 bases, V lost 2 bases, and 6 bases had no gene match. CDR3 coding DNA: TGTGCCAGCAGCTTCCCGGGGGGAAGATACGAGCAGTACTTC. Protein sequence: CASSFPGGRYEQYF.

This clonotype occurred many times. This chain links TRBV6-6 with TRBJ2-7; 11 nucleotides agree with TRBD2. V gave up 2 bases and J gave up 2 bases; unmatched junction bases: 8. Germline assignment: CDR1 MNHNY and CDR2 SVGAGI (reference sequence). There are 17 residues in the CDR3. The CDR3 DNA follows: TGTGCCAGCAGTTACGGGGGACTAGCGGACACCGCCTACGAGCAGTACTTC. This codes for CASSYGGLADTAYEQYF.

V usage is TRBV29-1 and J usage is TRBJ2-1; D call uncertain. Trimming took 4 bases from V and 6 from J, leaving 10 bases between them. This CDR3 contains 12 residues. Per germline, CDR1 SQVTM and CDR2 ANQGSEA. The CDR3 DNA reads as TGCAGCGTTGTTCTCCCTCCCAATGAGCAGTTCTTC. This encodes CSVVLPPNEQFF.

This clonotype has a count of ten or more. This chain links TRBV30 with TRBJ1-2; TRBD1 aligns across 11 bases. Germline CDR1 GTSNPN, CDR2 SVGIG (reference sequence). Losses at the gene ends were 2 bases for V and 5 bases for J; bases not matched to a gene: 4. The CDR3 loop spans 14 amino acids. The CDR3: CAWSPGTGGYGYTF. In DNA form, the CDR3 reads TGTGCCTGGAGTCCCGGGACAGGGGGGTATGGCTACACCTTC.

The chain joins TRBV24-1 to TRBJ1-5, with TRBD1 as a possible D gene (6 bases). Germline V gene sequence: CDR1 KGHDR, CDR2 SFDVKD. Trimming stripped 4 bases from V and 6 bases from J, with 12 bases between. This CDR3 is 14 amino acids long. The CDR3 sequence is CATSETGYGQPQHF. Here the CDR3 DNA reads TGTGCCACCAGTGAAACAGGGTACGGTCAGCCCCAGCATTTT.

This clonotype has ten or more counts. This chain joins TRBV3-1 and TRBJ2-7; D call uncertain. CDR3 size: 14 residues. Trimming stripped 1 base from V and 4 bases from J, with 11 bases between. From germline, CDR1 is LGHDT and CDR2 YNNKEL (reference sequence). The DNA for the CDR3 is TGTGCCAGCAGCCAAGCGTCGAGGCGGTACGAGCAGTACTTC. This gives the protein CASSQASRRYEQYF.

This clonotype was counted only a few times. This rearrangement joins TRBV5-6 to TRBJ2-5, with D unclear. Germline CDR1 and CDR2: SGHDT and YYEEEE. Trimming cost V 5 bases and J 7 bases, with 18 bases left between them. The CDR3 sequence is 14 residues long. The CDR3 here is CASRYGPGERTQYF. As DNA, the CDR3 is TGTGCCAGCAGATACGGACCGGGCGAAAGGACCCAGTACTTC.

This clonotype was counted many times. This chain uses TRBV20-1 with TRBJ1-1; D remains ambiguous. The V and J ends lost 0 bases and 1 base respectively, with 9 bases between them. In germline, CDR1 is DFQATT, CDR2 SNEGSKA (reference sequence). This CDR3 comprises 14 residues. The CDR3 reads CSAREGSGNTEAFF. In nucleotides, the CDR3 is TGCAGTGCTAGAGAGGGATCGGGGAACACTGAAGCTTTCTTT.

V gene TRBV29-1 combines with J gene TRBJ1-2; no firm D call. There are 17 residues in the CDR3. The V gene's germline CDR1 is SQVTM and CDR2 ANQGSEA. Trimming shortened V by 1 base and J by 2 bases, and 20 bases separated the two germline ends. The CDR3 DNA reads as TGCAGCGTTGAAGGGGTTCTAGCAGGACCCCTCAACTATGGCTACACCTTC. It encodes CSVEGVLAGPLNYGYTF.

The chain combines TRBV6-1 with TRBJ2-6; no reliable D call. Looked up from germline, CDR1 is MNHNS and CDR2 is SASEGT. V lost 7 bases and J 2 bases, leaving 6 bases between the germline ends. The CDR3 runs 13 residues. Here the CDR3 reads CASTFAGANVLTF. The CDR3 nucleotides are TGTGCCAGCACCTTTGCTGGGGCCAACGTCCTGACTTTC.

This clonotype came up a few times. The chain joins TRBV20-1 to TRBJ1-4; 9 bases align to TRBD1. Looked up from germline, CDR1 is DFQATT and CDR2 is SNEGSKA (reference sequence). V gave up 5 bases and J gave up 5 bases; unmatched junction bases: 3. The CDR3 extends over 13 amino acids. The CDR3 region is CSAGTGLNEKLFF. The CDR3 bases are TGCAGTGCTGGGACAGGGCTCAATGAAAAACTGTTTTTT.

In this sample, this clonotype turned up a few times. The rearrangement links TRBV19 to TRBJ2-1, with TRBD1 matching over 7 bases. Germline V gene lookup returns CDR1 LNHDA and CDR2 SQIVND (reference sequence). The CDR3 spans 14 residues. V trimming: 9 bases; J trimming: 7 bases; junction bases outside the gene matches: 12. CDR3 loop: CASRRQGESNEQFF. For the CDR3, the DNA is TGTGCCAGCAGAAGACAGGGAGAGTCGAATGAGCAGTTCTTC.

J is TRBJ2-3 and V is TRBV29-1; TRBD2 is a possible D gene (5 bases). The V end lost 1 base, the J end lost 7 bases, and 12 bases lay between the germline ends. From germline, CDR1 is SQVTM and CDR2 ANQGSEA. CDR3 length equals 13 residues. The CDR3 protein is CSVEGIGKYTQYF. CDR3 nucleotide sequence: TGCAGCGTTGAAGGGATCGGGAAGTATACGCAGTATTTT.

V gene TRBV4-1 combines with J gene TRBJ1-1; D is unclear. This CDR3 is 16 amino acids long. Trimming removed 2 bases from V and 0 bases from J, with 13 bases in between. Germline V CDR1 and CDR2: MGHRA, YSYEKL. The CDR3 here is CASSQHPFLMNTEAFF. DNA for the CDR3: TGCGCCAGCAGCCAACACCCCTTCCTCATGAACACTGAAGCTTTCTTT.

This clonotype was counted ten times or more. The chain carries TRBV12-3 or TRBV12-4 and TRBJ2-5; D is perhaps TRBD2 (5 bases). The CDR3 sequence is 14 residues long. Trimming cost V 0 bases and J 2 bases, with 7 bases left between them. CDR3 coding DNA: TGTGCCAGCAGTTTAGCCCCGGGACAAGAGACCCAGTACTTC. Translated: CASSLAPGQETQYF.

Concerning this clonotype itself: A much larger clone is a single base away; this may be a read error. CDR3 protein: CAGSLYLERNTEAFF. CDR3 coding DNA: TGTGCCGGCAGCTTGTATCTCGAGAGGAACACTGAAGCTTTCTTT. The chain joins TRBV7-2 to TRBJ1-1; D gene uncertain. This CDR3 region has 15 residues. Germline V gene sequence: CDR1 SGHTA, CDR2 FQGNSA.

This clonotype was found many times. The chain couples TRBV11-2 to TRBJ2-1, with 12 bases aligning to TRBD2. Unmatched junction bases numbered 10, after V lost 5 bases and J lost 5 bases. The CDR3 contains 17 residues. Germline V gives CDR1 SGHAT, CDR2 FQNNGV. Here the CDR3 reads CASSPRLAGDDHNEQFF. Here the CDR3 DNA reads TGTGCCAGCAGCCCAAGACTAGCGGGAGATGATCACAATGAGCAGTTCTTC.

A few counts support this clonotype. The chain carries TRBV20-1 and TRBJ1-1; 7 bases line up with TRBD1. CDR3 length: 14 residues. Germline-derived CDR1 and CDR2 are DFQATT and SNEGSKA (reference sequence). The ends lost 4 bases at V and 7 bases at J; junction bases unmatched: 12. The CDR3 DNA sequence: TGCAGTGCTACTAACCTCAGGGGGTACGGTGAAGCTTTCTTT. Its protein is CSATNLRGYGEAFF.

This clonotype was detected ten times or more. The genes are TRBV2 and TRBJ2-1; no reliable D call. The CDR3 is 15 residues long. With 7 bases removed from V and 1 base from J, the gap between germline ends came to 14 bases. Germline V lookup: CDR1 SNHLY, CDR2 FYNNEI. Here the CDR3 reads CASKDPVRSYNEQFF. CDR3 bases: TGTGCCAGCAAGGACCCGGTCAGGTCCTACAATGAGCAGTTCTTC.

This clonotype occurred a few times. The genes are TRBV19 and TRBJ1-4, with D possibly matching TRBD1 (5 bases). Germline loops: CDR1 LNHDA, CDR2 SQIVND (reference sequence). This CDR3 region has 14 residues. Trimming cost V 9 bases and J 0 bases, with 11 bases left between them. The CDR3 DNA reads TGTGCCAGCATGGGGGTTGCAACTAATGAAAAACTGTTTTTT. Residues: CASMGVATNEKLFF.